Following are 13 T cell receptor beta chains from one sample sequenced in a study of graft-versus-host responses after intestinal transplantation. Some clones are missing from TCRdb's copy, which holds only in-frame ones; the method was immunoSEQ multiplex PCR. Found here are approximately 63,000 clones, 94% of them singletons; the top ten hold about 0.4%. These receptors' targets are unknown. The sequenced sample was unstimulated CD4+ T cells sorted from spleen or lymph node cells, obtained before transplant. The receptors stem from a human donor who was the organ donor for an intestinal transplant.

The CDR3 DNA reads as TGCGCCAGCAGCCCCAAGGTGTCCGGGATGGGCTATGGCTACACCTTC. Translating gives CASSPKVSGMGYGYTF. The chain employs TRBV4-1 and TRBJ1-2, with D uncertain. The V end was cut by 4 bases, the J end by 4 bases, with 19 bases between. CDR3 length: 16 amino acids. The germline V gene has CDR1 MGHRA and CDR2 YSYEKL.

J is TRBJ1-2 and V is TRBV19; no definite D call. V was cut by 2 bases and J by 2 bases, with 6 bases left in between. Germline CDR1 is LNHDA and CDR2 is SQIVND (reference sequence). The CDR3 is 13 residues long. For the CDR3, the DNA is TGTGCCAGTAGTATAACACGAAACTATGGCTACACCTTC. This codes for CASSITRNYGYTF. Together with reference TRBV19 and TRBJ1-2, the CDR3 gives the full variable domain: DGGITQSPKYLFRKEGQNVTLSCEQNLNHDAMYWYRQDPGQGLRLIYYSQIVNDFQKGDIAEGYSVSREKKESFPLTVTSAQKNPTAFYLCASSITRNYGYTFGSGTRLTVV.

This rearrangement joins TRBV5-1 to TRBJ2-7; 11 bases map to TRBD2. J was trimmed by 4 bases and V by 0 bases; bases with no gene match: 6. This CDR3 region has 16 residues. CDR1 is SGHRS and CDR2 is YFSETQ in the germline V gene. Here the CDR3 DNA reads TGCGCCAGCAGCTTGGCTCTAGCGGGGGGCGCTTACGAGCAGTACTTC. Translated: CASSLALAGGAYEQYF.

The chain links TRBV2 to TRBJ2-1; D perhaps matches TRBD2 (6 bases). V was shortened by 4 bases and J by 3 bases, with 13 bases between the two germline ends. The CDR3 sequence is 15 residues long. CDR1 is SNHLY and CDR2 is FYNNEI in the germline V gene. In nucleotides, the CDR3 is TGTGCCAGCAGTGGCCGGAGGGTGGGCTACAATGAGCAGTTCTTC. Its translation is CASSGRRVGYNEQFF.

V usage is TRBV4-1 and J usage is TRBJ2-3, with 12 positions matching TRBD2. The junction had 6 bases not matched to a gene; V was cut back by 7 bases and J by 4 bases. CDR3 length: 15 residues. CDR1 is MGHRA, CDR2 YSYEKL, per germline. CDR3 bases: TGCGCCAGCACCCTAGCGGGGGGGCGGTCAGATACGCAGTATTTT. Its translation is CASTLAGGRSDTQYF.

The count of this clone is one. This sequence joins TRBV4-2 and TRBJ2-1, with 8 bases that match TRBD2. CDR1 is LGHNA, CDR2 YNFKEQ, per germline. The V and J ends lost 4 bases and 6 bases, in that order; junction bases with no gene match: 11. This CDR3 has 16 residues. Here the CDR3 DNA reads TGTGCCAGCAGCCGTTCCGTAACGGGGGGGCCCAATGAGCAGTTCTTC. As protein: CASSRSVTGGPNEQFF.

This rearrangement joins TRBV6-6 to TRBJ2-5, with D uncertain. V dropped 4 bases and J dropped 6 bases, with 9 bases sitting between them. The CDR3 is 12 residues long. Germline CDR1 reads MNHNY; CDR2 reads SVGAGI (reference sequence). This chain's CDR3 is CASSLQSQTQYF. CDR3 bases: TGTGCCAGCAGTTTGCAGAGTCAGACCCAGTACTTC.

The rearrangement links TRBV4-1 to TRBJ2-7; D not certain. CDR3 length: 15 amino acids. V lost 4 bases, J lost 2 bases, and 15 bases lay in between. Germline assignment: CDR1 MGHRA and CDR2 YSYEKL. The DNA for the CDR3 is TGCGCCAGCAGCCGAGCGAGAGGCGTCGCCTACGAGCAGTACTTC. Its protein product is CASSRARGVAYEQYF.

This chain links TRBV7-2 with TRBJ2-3, with D perhaps being TRBD1 or TRBD2 (7 bases each). Germline assignment: CDR1 SGHTA and CDR2 FQGNSA. The CDR3 sequence is 17 residues long. The V gene lost 5 bases and the J gene lost 0 bases, with 18 bases spanning the gap. The CDR3 region is CASSLARGGASTDTQYF. DNA for the CDR3: TGTGCCAGCAGCCTCGCCAGGGGGGGTGCTAGCACAGATACGCAGTATTTT.

The rearrangement uses TRBV7-9 and TRBJ2-3, with no clear D. Trimming left V 5 bases short and J 6 bases short, with 9 bases between. The germline V gene has CDR1 SEHNR and CDR2 FQNEAQ (reference sequence). The CDR3 spans 12 residues. The CDR3 region is CASSPATDTQYF. In DNA form, the CDR3 reads TGTGCCAGCAGCCCGGCGACGGATACGCAGTATTTT. Supplemented by reference TRBV7-9 and TRBJ2-3, the full variable domain reads DTGVSQNPRHKITKRGQNVTFRCDPISEHNRLYWYRQTLGQGPEFLTYFQNEAQLEKSRLLSDRFSAERPKGSFSTLEIQRTEQGDSAMYLCASSPATDTQYFGPGTRLTVL.

The V gene is TRBV29-1, the J gene TRBJ2-1; possibly TRBD1 for D (5 bases). The V and J ends lost 4 bases and 7 bases respectively, with 8 bases between them. Germline-derived CDR1 and CDR2 are SQVTM and ANQGSEA. This CDR3 contains 11 residues. The CDR3 region has the DNA TGCAGCGTTGTTAGGGGAAATGAGCAGTTCTTC. It encodes CSVVRGNEQFF.

V is TRBV18 and J is TRBJ1-1; D uncertain. Germline-derived CDR1 and CDR2 are KGHSH and LQKENI. The CDR3 loop spans 12 amino acids. V was trimmed by 5 bases and J by 0 bases, leaving 4 bases between them. The CDR3 DNA is TGTGCCAGCTCAAACTTGAACACTGAAGCTTTCTTT. Protein: CASSNLNTEAFF.

The rearrangement joins TRBV6-1 to TRBJ2-7, with D perhaps matching TRBD1 (5 bases). The germline V gene encodes CDR1 MNHNS and CDR2 SASEGT. V dropped 6 bases and J dropped 0 bases, with 9 bases sitting between them. This CDR3 has 13 amino acids. This chain's CDR3 is CASRQVSSYEQYF. The CDR3 bases are TGTGCCAGCAGACAGGTGAGCTCCTACGAGCAGTACTTC.